These 26 T cell receptor beta chains were all obtained from the same sample, sequenced in a study of cytomegalovirus exposure and HLA in healthy donors. Both 60 Vbeta primers and 13 Jbeta primers went into the PCR. Sequenced by immunoSEQ multiplex PCR; TCRdb stores in-frame clones only, minus some. The sample yields around 230,000 clones, about 80% seen once. The sequenced sample consisted of PBMCs. The receptors here all came from a man aged 40-55 years in good health and CMV-seropositive.

This rearrangement joins TRBV27 to TRBJ1-2, with D possibly matching TRBD1 (5 bases). The CDR3 consists of 15 residues. Germline CDR1 and CDR2: MNHEY and SMNVEV (reference sequence). V was shortened by 4 bases and J by 2 bases, with 14 bases between the two germline ends. For the CDR3, the DNA is TGTGCCAGCAGTTACAGAGGGGAGGGGAACTATGGCTACACCTTC. Its protein product is CASSYRGEGNYGYTF.

Concerning this clone: At one boundary the junction diverges from the germline segment, which might be a read error. V usage is TRBV4-1 and J usage is TRBJ1-1, with 7 positions matching TRBD1. The CDR3 sequence is 15 residues long. The germline V gene has CDR1 MGHRA and CDR2 YSYEKL. The CDR3 sequence is CASSPTRTGGTKAFF. DNA for the CDR3: TGCGCCAGCAGCCCTACCCGGACAGGCGGCACTAAAGCTTTCTTT.

The V and J genes are TRBV7-6 and TRBJ2-7, with TRBD1 matching 10 bases. Per germline, CDR1 SGHVS and CDR2 FNYEAQ. With V trimmed by 5 bases and J by 1 base, 14 bases remained unmatched. There are 18 residues in the CDR3. DNA of the CDR3: TGTGCCAGCAGCCTCCTTTATCCGACAGGGGGCGATTCCTACGAGCAGTACGTC. This encodes CASSLLYPTGGDSYEQYV.

The V gene is TRBV7-3, the J gene TRBJ2-2, with D possibly matching TRBD1 (6 bases). The CDR3 spans 14 residues. Germline CDR1 and CDR2: SGHTA and FQGTGA. V dropped 7 bases and J dropped 2 bases, with 11 bases sitting between them. The CDR3 protein is CASTRTENTGELFF. CDR3 bases: TGTGCCAGCACTCGGACAGAAAACACCGGGGAGCTGTTTTTT.

The chain is built from TRBV11-3 and TRBJ2-3; D might be TRBD2 (5 bases). CDR3 size: 13 residues. CDR1 SGHNT and CDR2 YENEEA come from the germline V gene. V gave up 6 bases and J gave up 2 bases, with 9 bases separating them. CDR3 nucleotides: TGTGCCAGCAGTCCGGGGAACACAGATACGCAGTATTTT. This codes for CASSPGNTDTQYF.

This chain connects TRBV5-1 to TRBJ2-2; TRBD2 agrees at 12 bases. V was pared by 4 bases and J by 3 bases, with 4 bases of the junction left unmatched. The CDR3 totals 16 residues. Germline V lookup: CDR1 SGHRS, CDR2 YFSETQ. The CDR3 loop is CASSTGLAGHTGELFF. CDR3 nucleotides: TGCGCCAGCAGCACCGGACTAGCGGGGCACACCGGGGAGCTGTTTTTT.

The chain combines TRBV5-1 with TRBJ2-5; 8 bases map to TRBD2. V lost 4 bases, J lost 5 bases, and 7 bases stayed unmatched. Germline CDR1 reads SGHRS; CDR2 reads YFSETQ. The CDR3 totals 14 residues. The CDR3 here is CASSREGQYETQYF. In DNA, the CDR3 is TGCGCCAGCAGCCGGGAGGGCCAGTATGAGACCCAGTACTTC.

DNA for the CDR3: TGTGCCAGCAGTCCACCGGGACAACGATACAATGAGCAGTTCTTC. It specifies CASSPPGQRYNEQFF. This chain joins TRBV28 and TRBJ2-1; a possible D gene is TRBD1 (6 bases). The germline V and J ends were trimmed by 5 bases and 4 bases, with 15 bases remaining between them. The germline gives CDR1 MDHEN, CDR2 SYDVKM. CDR3 length equals 15 residues. Looking up the rest from reference TRBV28 and TRBJ2-1 gives the full variable domain: DVKVTQSSRYLVKRTGEKVFLECVQDMDHENMFWYRQDPGLGLRLIYFSYDVKMKEKGDIPEGYSVSREKKERFSLILESASTNQTSMYLCASSPPGQRYNEQFFGPGTRLTVL.

This chain links TRBV27 with TRBJ1-5, with TRBD1 matching over 8 bases. V shed 1 base, J shed 4 bases, and the junction held 3 bases outside the gene matches. This CDR3 contains 15 residues. Germline CDR1 is MNHEY and CDR2 is SMNVEV (reference sequence). The DNA for the CDR3 is TGTGCCAGCAGTTTATTAGGACAGGGAAATCAGCCCCAGCATTTT. This encodes CASSLLGQGNQPQHF.

This clone showed up just a few times. V usage is TRBV19 and J usage is TRBJ1-5; a possible D gene is TRBD1 (5 bases). The CDR3 consists of 14 residues. Per the germline V gene, CDR1 is LNHDA and CDR2 is SQIVND (reference sequence). V lost 10 bases, J lost 6 bases, and 19 bases lay in between. CDR3 residues: CATMLRGIGQPQHF. CDR3 in DNA: TGTGCCACCATGCTGCGGGGGATCGGTCAGCCCCAGCATTTT.

The chain carries TRBV5-1 and TRBJ1-2, with D unclear. With 5 bases removed from V and 4 bases from J, the gap between germline ends came to 12 bases. CDR1 is SGHRS and CDR2 is YFSETQ in the germline V gene. The CDR3 sequence is 13 residues long. CDR3 sequence reads: CASRDGNTYGYTF. CDR3 sequence (DNA): TGCGCCAGCAGGGACGGGAATACCTATGGCTACACCTTC. The variable domain in full, with the rest retrieved from reference TRBV5-1 and TRBJ1-2, is KAGVTQTPRYLIKTRGQQVTLSCSPISGHRSVSWYQQTPGQGLQFLFEYFSETQRNKGNFPGRFSGRQFSNSRSEMNVSTLELGDSALYLCASRDGNTYGYTFGSGTRLTVV.

The chain carries TRBV10-2 and TRBJ1-1; D gene ambiguous. The CDR3 is made up of 13 amino acids. Trimming took 2 bases from V and 11 from J, leaving 15 bases between them. CDR1 is WSHSY and CDR2 is SAAADI in the germline V gene. CDR3 sequence (DNA): TGCGCCAGCAGTGAGCCCTGGACTTCATTGGCTTTCTTT. Amino acids: CASSEPWTSLAFF.

V and J are TRBV30 and TRBJ1-1; tentative D call: TRBD1 (5 bases). The CDR3 runs 11 residues. Germline V gives CDR1 GTSNPN, CDR2 SVGIG (reference sequence). Trimming shortened V by 1 base and J by 9 bases, and 9 bases separated the two germline ends. In DNA form, the CDR3 reads TGTGCCTGGAGTGACAGGATTCAAGCTTTCTTT. It is translated as CAWSDRIQAFF.

The chain is built from TRBV5-5 and TRBJ1-1; a possible D gene is TRBD1 (5 bases). V lost 3 bases and J 4 bases, leaving 10 bases between the germline ends. The CDR3 extends over 13 amino acids. Germline V gene lookup returns CDR1 SGHKS and CDR2 YYEKEE (reference sequence). The CDR3 region has the DNA TGTGCCAGCAGCTCCCAAGACAGCACTGAAGCTTTCTTT. It is translated as CASSSQDSTEAFF.

This clone was seen only once. This chain uses TRBV19 with TRBJ2-3; D is possibly TRBD1 (6 bases). The ends were cut back, 4 bases at V and 0 bases at J, with 14 bases in the middle. The CDR3 loop spans 16 amino acids. CDR1 LNHDA and CDR2 SQIVND come from the germline V gene (reference sequence). The CDR3 DNA reads TGTGCCAGTAGTAGAGGACAGCTTCGTAGCACAGATACGCAGTATTTT. It specifies CASSRGQLRSTDTQYF.

The rearrangement links TRBV19 to TRBJ1-1; D unclear. The germline CDR1 and CDR2 sequences are LNHDA and SQIVND (reference sequence). The CDR3 is 14 amino acids. Trimming removed 1 base from V and 2 bases from J, with 8 bases in between. The CDR3 protein is CASSIGGFNTEAFF. The CDR3 DNA is TGTGCCAGTAGTATAGGAGGATTTAACACTGAAGCTTTCTTT.

The chain combines TRBV7-9 with TRBJ2-7; 11 positions agree with TRBD2. The V segment lost 5 bases and the J segment 5 bases; nucleotides outside the gene matches: 14. This CDR3 is built from 17 residues. Per germline, CDR1 SEHNR and CDR2 FQNEAQ (reference sequence). The CDR3 bases are TGTGCCAGCAGCCGGACAGACCTTAGCGGGAGGGCCAACGAGCAGTACGTC. This codes for CASSRTDLSGRANEQYV.

This rearrangement joins TRBV6-1 to TRBJ1-5, with TRBD1 matching 9 bases. This CDR3 comprises 14 residues. Germline CDR1 and CDR2: MNHNS and SASEGT. The ends lost 10 bases at V and 7 bases at J; junction bases unmatched: 11. The CDR3 DNA reads as TGTGCCACTACCCCGGGACAGGGCGAACAGCCCCAGCATTTT. Translated, it gives CATTPGQGEQPQHF.

The chain couples TRBV27 to TRBJ1-5, with D perhaps TRBD1 (5 bases). The CDR3 has 13 amino acids. CDR1 and CDR2 (germline): MNHEY, SMNVEV (reference sequence). Trimming pared 4 bases from V and 4 bases from J, leaving 8 bases between. This CDR3 is CASSWGENQPQHF. As DNA, the CDR3 is TGTGCCAGCAGTTGGGGGGAGAATCAGCCCCAGCATTTT.

The chain has TRBV7-2 and TRBJ2-1; TRBD1 matches at 7 bases. V lost 6 bases to trimming and J lost 12 bases; unmatched junction nucleotides: 5. This CDR3 contains 11 residues. The germline V gene encodes CDR1 SGHTA and CDR2 FQGNSA. CDR3 region: CASSPRDRQFF. CDR3 sequence (DNA): TGTGCCAGCAGTCCCCGGGACAGGCAGTTCTTC.

This clone has only one observation. The V call is TRBV29-1, the J call TRBJ2-7, with 7 positions matching TRBD1. The CDR3 covers 14 residues. Germline CDR1 SQVTM, CDR2 ANQGSEA. Germline trimming cut 4 bases from V and 3 bases from J; bases unmatched to any gene: 9. The DNA of the CDR3 is TGCAGCGTTGCCGGGACAGCGACCATCTACGAGCAGTACTTC. This codes for CSVAGTATIYEQYF.

This clone was observed a single time. The junction does not match germline at one end; this may be a read error. The gene calls are TRBV6-1 and TRBJ2-7; perhaps TRBD1 as D (6 bases). The germline gives CDR1 MNHNS, CDR2 SASEGT. The CDR3 is made up of 13 amino acids. The CDR3 DNA follows: TGTGCCAGCAGCACCTTAACCTGGACAGAAAAATCCTTC. It translates to CASSTLTWTEKSF.

The J gene is TRBJ1-5, the V gene TRBV27; D unresolved. The CDR3 totals 15 residues. V lost 2 bases and J 6 bases, leaving 14 bases between the germline ends. Germline CDR1 MNHEY, CDR2 SMNVEV (reference sequence). The CDR3 DNA is TGTGCCAGCAGTTTAGAGGGTTTGGTTCGTCAGCCCCAGCATTTT. It codes for CASSLEGLVRQPQHF.

The chain is built from TRBV11-2 and TRBJ1-4; D remains ambiguous. There are 15 residues in the CDR3. Looked up from germline, CDR1 is SGHAT and CDR2 is FQNNGV. Trimming cost V 2 bases and J 5 bases, with 12 bases left between them. CDR3 in DNA: TGTGCCAGCAGCTTAACGGGAACGGGAAATGAAAAACTGTTTTTT. Protein sequence: CASSLTGTGNEKLFF. Complete variable domain (other parts from reference TRBV11-2 and TRBJ1-4): EAGVAQSPRYKIIEKRQSVAFWCNPISGHATLYWYQQILGQGPKLLIQFQNNGVVDDSQLPKDRFSAERLKGVDSTLKIQPAKLEDSAVYLCASSLTGTGNEKLFFGSGTQLSVL.

This clone was picked up a small number of times. The V and J genes are TRBV18 and TRBJ1-4, with D possibly matching TRBD1 (6 bases). V lost 3 bases to trimming and J lost 3 bases, with 17 bases between them. Germline V gene data show CDR1 as KGHSH and CDR2 as LQKENI. The CDR3 sequence is 17 residues long. The CDR3 DNA reads as TGTGCCAGCTCACCGGTCGGCAGGGGCGGGTCTAATGAAAAACTGTTTTTT. It translates to CASSPVGRGGSNEKLFF.

The V gene is TRBV7-2, the J gene TRBJ2-6; TRBD2 is a possible D gene (6 bases). This CDR3 is 14 amino acids long. The germline V and J ends were trimmed by 2 bases and 6 bases, with 8 bases remaining between them. From germline, CDR1 is SGHTA and CDR2 FQGNSA. CDR3 amino acids: CASSLRELANVLTF. In DNA, the CDR3 is TGTGCCAGCAGCTTACGGGAGCTGGCCAACGTCCTGACTTTC.